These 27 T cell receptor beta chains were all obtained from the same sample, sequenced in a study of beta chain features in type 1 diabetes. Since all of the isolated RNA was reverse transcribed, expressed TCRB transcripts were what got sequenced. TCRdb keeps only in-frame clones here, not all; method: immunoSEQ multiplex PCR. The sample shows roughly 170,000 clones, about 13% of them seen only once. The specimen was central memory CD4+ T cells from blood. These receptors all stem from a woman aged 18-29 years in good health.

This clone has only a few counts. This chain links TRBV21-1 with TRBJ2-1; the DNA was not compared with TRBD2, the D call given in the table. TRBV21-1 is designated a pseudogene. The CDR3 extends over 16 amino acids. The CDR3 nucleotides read TGTGCCAGCAGCAAAGCCGTGGGGGGGCGCGACAATGAGCAGTTCTTC. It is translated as CASSKAVGGRDNEQFF.

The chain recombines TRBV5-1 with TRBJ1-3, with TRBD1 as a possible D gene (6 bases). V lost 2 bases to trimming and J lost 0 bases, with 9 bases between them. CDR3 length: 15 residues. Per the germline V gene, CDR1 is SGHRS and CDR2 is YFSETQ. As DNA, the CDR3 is TGCGCCAGCAGCTTTGAGGACAGCTCTGGAAACACCATATATTTT. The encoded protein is CASSFEDSSGNTIYF.

This chain's CDR3 is CASSLGAEGIGNTIYF. For the CDR3, the DNA is TGCGCCAGCAGCTTGGGGGCAGAAGGCATCGGAAACACCATATATTTT. The chain uses TRBV5-1 and TRBJ1-3; unclear D gene. Between the trimmed V and J ends, which lost 0 bases and 4 bases, there was a span of 14 bases. Germline V CDR1 and CDR2: SGHRS, YFSETQ. The length of the CDR3 is 16 residues.

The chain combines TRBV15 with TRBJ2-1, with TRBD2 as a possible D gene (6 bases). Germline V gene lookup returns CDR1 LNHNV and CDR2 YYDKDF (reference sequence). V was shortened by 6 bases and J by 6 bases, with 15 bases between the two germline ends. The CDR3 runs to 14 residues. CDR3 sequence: CATSKKRAGNEQFF. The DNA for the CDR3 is TGTGCCACCAGTAAAAAGCGGGCGGGCAATGAGCAGTTCTTC.

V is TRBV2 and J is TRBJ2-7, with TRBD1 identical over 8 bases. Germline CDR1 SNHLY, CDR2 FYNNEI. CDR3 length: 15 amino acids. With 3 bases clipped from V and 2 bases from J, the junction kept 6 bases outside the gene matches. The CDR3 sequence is CASSDRTGPPYEQYF. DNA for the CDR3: TGTGCCAGCAGTGATAGGACAGGGCCGCCCTACGAGCAGTACTTC. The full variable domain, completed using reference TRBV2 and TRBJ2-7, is EPEVTQTPSHQVTQMGQEVILRCVPISNHLYFYWYRQILGQKVEFLVSFYNNEISEKSEIFDDQFSVERPDGSNFTLKIRSTKLEDSAMYFCASSDRTGPPYEQYFGPGTRLTVT.

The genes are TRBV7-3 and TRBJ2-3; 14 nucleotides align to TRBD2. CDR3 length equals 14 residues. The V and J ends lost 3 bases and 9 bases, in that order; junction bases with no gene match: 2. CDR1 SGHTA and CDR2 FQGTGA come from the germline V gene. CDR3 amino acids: CASSFGTSGSTQYF. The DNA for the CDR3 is TGTGCCAGCAGCTTCGGGACTAGCGGGAGCACGCAGTATTTT. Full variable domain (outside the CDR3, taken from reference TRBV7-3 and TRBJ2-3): GAGVSQTPSNKVTEKGKYVELRCDPISGHTALYWYRQSLGQGPEFLIYFQGTGAADDSGLPNDRFFAVRPEGSVSTLKIQRTERGDSAVYLCASSFGTSGSTQYFGPGTRLTVL.

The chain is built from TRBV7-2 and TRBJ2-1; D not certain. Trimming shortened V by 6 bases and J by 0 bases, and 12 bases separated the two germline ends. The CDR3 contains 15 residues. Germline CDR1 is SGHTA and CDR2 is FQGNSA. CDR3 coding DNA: TGTGCCAGCAGTCCAACTGCCGACTCCTACAATGAGCAGTTCTTC. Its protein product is CASSPTADSYNEQFF.

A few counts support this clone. The CDR3 sequence is CASSRQTGETQYF. As DNA, the CDR3 is TGTGCCAGCAGTAGACAGACAGGGGAGACCCAGTACTTC. The chain employs TRBV7-9 and TRBJ2-5; 7 nucleotides align to TRBD1. Losses at the gene ends were 6 bases for V and 5 bases for J; bases not matched to a gene: 6. Germline CDR1 is SEHNR and CDR2 is FQNEAQ (reference sequence). This CDR3 region has 13 residues.

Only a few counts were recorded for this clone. The CDR3 coding sequence is TGTGCCAGCAGCTTCCAACGGGAGACCCAGTACTTC. Its translation is CASSFQRETQYF. The rearrangement links TRBV7-8 to TRBJ2-5, with unresolved D. This CDR3 has 12 amino acids. V was shortened by 3 bases and J by 5 bases, with 7 bases between the two germline ends. Germline V gene lookup returns CDR1 SGHVS and CDR2 FQNEAQ.

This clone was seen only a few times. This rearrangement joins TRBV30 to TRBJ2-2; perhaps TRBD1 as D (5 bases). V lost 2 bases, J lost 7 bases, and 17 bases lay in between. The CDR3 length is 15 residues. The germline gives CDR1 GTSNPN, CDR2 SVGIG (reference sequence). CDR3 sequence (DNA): TGTGCCTGGAGTTTTGGGTCAGGGCGATACGGGGAGCTGTTTTTT. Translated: CAWSFGSGRYGELFF.

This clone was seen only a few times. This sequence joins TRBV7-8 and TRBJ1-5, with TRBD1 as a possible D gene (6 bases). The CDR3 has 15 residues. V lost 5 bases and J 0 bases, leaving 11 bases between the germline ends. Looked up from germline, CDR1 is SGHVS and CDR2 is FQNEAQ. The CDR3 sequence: CASSADSISNQPQHF. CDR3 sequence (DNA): TGTGCCAGCAGCGCGGACAGTATTAGCAATCAGCCCCAGCATTTT.

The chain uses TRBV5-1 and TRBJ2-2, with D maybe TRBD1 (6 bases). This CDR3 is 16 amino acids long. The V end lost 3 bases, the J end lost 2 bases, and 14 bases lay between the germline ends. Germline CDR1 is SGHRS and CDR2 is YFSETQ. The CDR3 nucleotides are TGCGCCAGCAGCTCCTCGGTAGGGGGAAACACCGGGGAGCTGTTTTTT. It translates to CASSSSVGGNTGELFF.

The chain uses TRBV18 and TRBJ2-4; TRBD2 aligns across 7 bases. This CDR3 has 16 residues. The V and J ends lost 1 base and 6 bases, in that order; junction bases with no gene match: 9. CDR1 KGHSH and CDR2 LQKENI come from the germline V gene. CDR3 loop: CASSPLEGGPRNIQYF. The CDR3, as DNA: TGTGCCAGCTCACCACTTGAGGGAGGGCCGAGAAACATTCAGTACTTC.

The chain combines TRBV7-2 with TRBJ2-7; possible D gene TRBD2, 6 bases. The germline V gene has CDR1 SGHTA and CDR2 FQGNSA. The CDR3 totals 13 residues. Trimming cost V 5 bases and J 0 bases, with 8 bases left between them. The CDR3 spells CASSRDFSYEQYF. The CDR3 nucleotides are TGTGCCAGCAGCAGGGACTTCTCCTACGAGCAGTACTTC.

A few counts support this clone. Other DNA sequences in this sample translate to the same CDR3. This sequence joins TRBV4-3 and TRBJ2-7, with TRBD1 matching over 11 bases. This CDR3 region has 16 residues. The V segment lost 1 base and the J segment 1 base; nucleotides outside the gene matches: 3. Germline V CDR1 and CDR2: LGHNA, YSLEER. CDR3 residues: CASSQGWDRGSYEQYF. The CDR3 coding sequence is TGCGCCAGCAGCCAAGGTTGGGACAGGGGGTCCTACGAGCAGTACTTC.

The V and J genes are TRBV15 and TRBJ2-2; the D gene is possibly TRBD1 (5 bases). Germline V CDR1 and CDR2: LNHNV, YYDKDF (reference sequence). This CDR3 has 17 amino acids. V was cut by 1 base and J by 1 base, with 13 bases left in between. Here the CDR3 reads CATSRGGGPKNTGELFF. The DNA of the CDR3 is TGTGCCACCAGCAGAGGGGGCGGACCCAAGAACACCGGGGAGCTGTTTTTT.

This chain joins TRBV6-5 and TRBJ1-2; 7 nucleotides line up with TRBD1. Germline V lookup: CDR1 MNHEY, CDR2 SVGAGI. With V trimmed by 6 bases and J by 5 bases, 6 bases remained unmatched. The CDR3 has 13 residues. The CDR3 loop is CASSSRGAYGYTF. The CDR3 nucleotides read TGTGCCAGCAGCAGCAGGGGGGCTTATGGCTACACCTTC.

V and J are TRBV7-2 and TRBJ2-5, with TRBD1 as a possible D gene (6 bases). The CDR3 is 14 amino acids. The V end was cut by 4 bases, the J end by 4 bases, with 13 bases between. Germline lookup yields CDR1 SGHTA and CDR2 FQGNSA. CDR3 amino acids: CASSSNRAVETQYF. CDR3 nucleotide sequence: TGTGCCAGCAGCTCTAACAGGGCCGTAGAGACCCAGTACTTC.

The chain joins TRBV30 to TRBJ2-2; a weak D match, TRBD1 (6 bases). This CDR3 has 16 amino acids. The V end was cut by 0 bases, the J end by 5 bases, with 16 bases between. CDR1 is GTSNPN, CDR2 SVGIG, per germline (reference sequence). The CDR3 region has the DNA TGTGCCTGGAGTGTACTGGGGGCAGAAGGGACCGGGGAGCTGTTTTTT. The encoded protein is CAWSVLGAEGTGELFF.

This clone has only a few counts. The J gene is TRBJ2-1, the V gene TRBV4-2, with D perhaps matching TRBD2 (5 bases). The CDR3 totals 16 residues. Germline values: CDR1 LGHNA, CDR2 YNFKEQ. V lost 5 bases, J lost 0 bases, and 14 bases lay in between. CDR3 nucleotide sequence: TGTGCCAGCAGCTTTTGGAGCGGTAGCTCCTACAATGAGCAGTTCTTC. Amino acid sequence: CASSFWSGSSYNEQFF.

As DNA, the CDR3 is TGTGCCAGCAATCTCCGGGACAGGGGAGGCTACGAGCAGTACTTC. This codes for CASNLRDRGGYEQYF. The V call is TRBV6-6, the J call TRBJ2-7; the match to TRBD1 covers 10 bases. J gave up 3 bases and V 7 bases, and 9 bases lay outside the gene matches. CDR1 is MNHNY, CDR2 SVGAGI, per germline (reference sequence). This CDR3 comprises 15 residues.

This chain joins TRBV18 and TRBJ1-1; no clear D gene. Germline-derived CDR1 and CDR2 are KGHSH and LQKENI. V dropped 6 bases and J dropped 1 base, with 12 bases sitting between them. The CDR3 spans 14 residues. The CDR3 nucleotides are TGTGCCAGCTCCCCGAATGGGAGGAACACTGAAGCTTTCTTT. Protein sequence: CASSPNGRNTEAFF. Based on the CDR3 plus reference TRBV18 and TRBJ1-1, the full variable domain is NAGVMQNPRHLVRRRGQEARLRCSPMKGHSHVYWYRQLPEEGLKFMVYLQKENIIDESGMPKERFSAEFPKEGPSILRIQQVVRGDSAAYFCASSPNGRNTEAFFGQGTRLTVV.

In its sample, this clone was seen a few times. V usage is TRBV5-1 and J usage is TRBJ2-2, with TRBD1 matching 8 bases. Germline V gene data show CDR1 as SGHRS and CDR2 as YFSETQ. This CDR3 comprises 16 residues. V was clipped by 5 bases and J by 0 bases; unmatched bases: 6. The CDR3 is CASSRQGPANTGELFF. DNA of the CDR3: TGCGCCAGCAGTAGACAGGGGCCGGCGAACACCGGGGAGCTGTTTTTT.

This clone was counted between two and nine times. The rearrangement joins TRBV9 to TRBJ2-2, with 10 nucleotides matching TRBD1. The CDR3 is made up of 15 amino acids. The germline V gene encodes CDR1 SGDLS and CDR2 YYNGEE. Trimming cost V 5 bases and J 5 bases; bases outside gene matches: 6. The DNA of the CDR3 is TGTGCCAGCAGGATGACAGGGGGCGGTACCGGGGAGCTGTTTTTT. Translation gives CASRMTGGGTGELFF.

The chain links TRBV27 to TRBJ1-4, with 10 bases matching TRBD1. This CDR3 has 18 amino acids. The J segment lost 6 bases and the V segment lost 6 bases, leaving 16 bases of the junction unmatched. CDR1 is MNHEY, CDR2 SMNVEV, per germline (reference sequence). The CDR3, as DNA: TGTGCCAGCAGCTGGACAGGGGGGGTTACGCGCCGATATGAAAAACTGTTTTTT. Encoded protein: CASSWTGGVTRRYEKLFF.

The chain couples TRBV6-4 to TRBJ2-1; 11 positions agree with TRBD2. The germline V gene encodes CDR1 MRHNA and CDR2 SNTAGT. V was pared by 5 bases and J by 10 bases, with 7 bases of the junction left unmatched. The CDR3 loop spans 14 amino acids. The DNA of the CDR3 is TGTGCCAGCAGTCCGACTAGCGGGAACTTGGAGCAGTTCTTC. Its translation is CASSPTSGNLEQFF.

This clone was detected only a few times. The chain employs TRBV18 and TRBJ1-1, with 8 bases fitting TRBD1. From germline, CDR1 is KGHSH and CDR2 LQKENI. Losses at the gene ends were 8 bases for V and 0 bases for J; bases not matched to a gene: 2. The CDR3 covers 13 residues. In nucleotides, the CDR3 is TGTGCCAGCACGACAGGGGTGAACACTGAAGCTTTCTTT. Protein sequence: CASTTGVNTEAFF.